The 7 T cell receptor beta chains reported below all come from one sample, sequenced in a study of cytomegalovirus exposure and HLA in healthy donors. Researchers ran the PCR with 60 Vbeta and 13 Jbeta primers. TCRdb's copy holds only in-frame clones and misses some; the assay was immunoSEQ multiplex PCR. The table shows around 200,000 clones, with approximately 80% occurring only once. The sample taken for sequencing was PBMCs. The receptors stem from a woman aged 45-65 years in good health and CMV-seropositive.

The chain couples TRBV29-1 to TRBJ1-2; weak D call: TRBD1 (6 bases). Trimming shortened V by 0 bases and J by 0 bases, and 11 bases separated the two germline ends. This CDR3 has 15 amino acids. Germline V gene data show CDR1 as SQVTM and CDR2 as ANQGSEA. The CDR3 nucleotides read TGCAGCGTTGAAGATCACAGGGACCCTAACTATGGCTACACCTTC. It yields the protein CSVEDHRDPNYGYTF.

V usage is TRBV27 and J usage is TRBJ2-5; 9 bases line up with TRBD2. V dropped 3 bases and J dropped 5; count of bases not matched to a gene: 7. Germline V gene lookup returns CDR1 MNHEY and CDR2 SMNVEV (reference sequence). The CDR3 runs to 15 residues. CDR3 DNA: TGTGCCAGCAGTTTTTGGCGGGGGGGCGGCGAGACCCAGTACTTC. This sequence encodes CASSFWRGGGETQYF.

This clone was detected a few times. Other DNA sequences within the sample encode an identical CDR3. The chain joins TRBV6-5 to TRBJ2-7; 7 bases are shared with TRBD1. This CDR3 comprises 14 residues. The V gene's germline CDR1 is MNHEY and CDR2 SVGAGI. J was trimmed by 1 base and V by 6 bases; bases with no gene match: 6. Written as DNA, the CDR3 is TGTGCCAGCAGCCTAACGGGACAGTCCTACGAGCAGTACTTC. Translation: CASSLTGQSYEQYF.

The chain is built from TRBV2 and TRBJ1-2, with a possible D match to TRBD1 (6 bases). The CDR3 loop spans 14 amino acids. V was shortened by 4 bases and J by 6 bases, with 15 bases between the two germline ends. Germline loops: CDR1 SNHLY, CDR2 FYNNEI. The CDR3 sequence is CASSGHTGNNGYTF. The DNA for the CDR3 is TGTGCCAGCAGTGGACATACAGGGAATAATGGCTACACCTTC.

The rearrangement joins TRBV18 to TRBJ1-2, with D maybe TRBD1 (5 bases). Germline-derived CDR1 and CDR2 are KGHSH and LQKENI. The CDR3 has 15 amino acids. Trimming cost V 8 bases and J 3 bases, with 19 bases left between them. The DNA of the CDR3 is TGTGCCAGCCAAAACACCCCGGCAGGGTACTATGGCTACACCTTC. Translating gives CASQNTPAGYYGYTF.

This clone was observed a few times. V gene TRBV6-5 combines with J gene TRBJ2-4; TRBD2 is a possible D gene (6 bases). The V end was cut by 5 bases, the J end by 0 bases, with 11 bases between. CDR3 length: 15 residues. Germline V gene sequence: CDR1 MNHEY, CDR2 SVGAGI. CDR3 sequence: CASSTGELAKNIQYF. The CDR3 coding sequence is TGTGCCAGCAGTACGGGGGAACTAGCCAAAAACATTCAGTACTTC.

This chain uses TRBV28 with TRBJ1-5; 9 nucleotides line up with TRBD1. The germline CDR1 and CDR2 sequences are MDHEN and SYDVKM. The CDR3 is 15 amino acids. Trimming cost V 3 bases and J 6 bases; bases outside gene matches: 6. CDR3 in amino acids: CASSFLDRGFQPQHF. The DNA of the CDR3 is TGTGCCAGCAGTTTTTTGGACAGGGGTTTTCAGCCCCAGCATTTT.